This T cell receptor beta chain is from a study of metastatic and nonmetastatic thyroid tumors. Study overall: Malignant and benign thyroid patients had repertoires compared in peripheral blood and tumor or nodule tissue. Study findings and constraints: Across blood and tumor, TCR beta diversity in malignant thyroid tumors was reportedly significantly higher than in benign nodules.

The CDR3 has 12 residues. Germline assignment: CDR1 MDHEN and CDR2 SYDVKM. In the original analysis: Built for papillary thyroid cancer, a distant-metastasis classifier drew on CDR3 differences across clinicopathological groups. TCRdb re-called the PCR reads with MiXCR. Here the V and J calls rest on TCRdb's processing, not on the authors' analysis. The sample has about 49,000 clones, more than 20% seen once. Every patient was untreated before thyroid surgery. With regard to this clone: Its target is unknown. A read error may produce the germline difference seen at one junction end.

V gene TRBV28 combines with J gene TRBJ1-5, with D unresolved. The clonotype was recovered from a female donor with papillary thyroid cancer or a benign thyroid nodule (not recorded which). Some clones in this sample may be carry-over from other donors' samples. The sample comprised blood. Written as DNA, the CDR3 is TGTGCCAGCACAGCGAGAAATCAACCCCAGCATTTT. Translation: CASTARNQPQHF.